This T cell receptor beta chain is drawn from a study of T cell clones after liver transplantation (dated by TCRdb to between 2017 and 2020). Context from the whole study: ITN030ST, the source of the samples, was a randomized trial that attempted immunosuppression withdrawal within 2 years of liver transplantation. Donor-reactive T cell clones were identified by TCRbeta sequencing after a pre-transplant mixed lymphocyte reaction and then tracked in post-transplant blood. To count as tolerant, a recipient had to stay completely off immunosuppression for at least one year without liver enzymes climbing beyond twice the upper limit of normal. Third party-reactive TCRbeta sequences were also identified from pre-transplant MLRs to serve as an antigen-independent comparator for donor-reactive sequences. The subjects received no induction therapy and were kept on standard immunosuppression until randomization at 12-24 months post-transplant. A cohort of 8 liver transplant recipients was studied, of whom 3 were classified as tolerant and 5 as non-tolerant. Three of the eight recipients were HCV-positive; the others were transplanted for non-autoimmune, non-viral indications. Blood samples were collected pre-transplant, pre-randomization before withdrawal, and post-randomization after either complete withdrawal or failed withdrawal.

In the paper's terms, the time point label means: pre-transplant. Thawed unstimulated PBMCs were stained for CD3, CD4 and CD8 and FACS-sorted into CD3+CD4+ and CD3+CD8+ populations. All 8 studied subjects were randomized to withdrawal of immunosuppression. The Qiagen DNeasy Blood and Tissue Kit was used to isolate genomic DNA. Broad study findings and their caveats: Low numbers of available donor cells limited the measurable donor-reactive repertoire in a couple of subjects. In most of the 8 subjects, regardless of tolerance or HCV status, circulating donor-reactive CD4 TCRbeta sequences dropped significantly post-transplant. After accounting for repertoire turnover, donor-reactive detection was significantly reduced in 7 of 8 subjects for CD4 and 8 of 8 for CD8. The conclusions were preliminary, being limited by small, heterogeneous patient numbers and by non-standardized post-transplant time points. Since no allograft tissue specimens were available, donor-reactive T cells may have migrated into the graft instead of being deleted. Donor-reactive sequences decreased more than third party-reactive sequences, which suggests partial antigen-specific deletion that was not related to withdrawal success.

Concerning this clone: No cognate antigen has been identified for it. Per-base qualities were not stored, and no clone one base away is much larger. In the same sample, other DNA sequences code for this CDR3.

Using immunoSEQ, frozen genomic DNA was subjected to high-throughput TCRbeta CDR3 sequencing, a process that included PCR amplification, mapping, bias correction and internal controls. Per the source publication's procedure: Only productive rearrangements were retained, and each unique TCRbeta sequence was defined by its CDR3 nucleotide sequence together with its V and J gene. A sequence counted as donor-reactive only if the sequence showed at least 5-fold expansion in CFSE-low cells compared with unstimulated pre-transplant cells and had a frequency of at least 0.01%. Per-subject minimum frequency thresholds, based on the lowest-template unstimulated sample, ensured at least 90% detection power. Repertoire turnover was measured by Jensen-Shannon divergence between the top 1000 TCRbeta sequences post- and pre-transplant. Two-sided Fisher's exact tests were used to test for changes in how often donor-reactive sequences were detected. TCRdb obtained this table from immuneACCESS and retained in-frame rearrangements with V and J assigned. These tables miss some clones; where compared with another copy, unresolved V genes account for less than half of the shortfall, and the remainder is unexplained. The V and J calls and clone size were taken over from that table, and D and trimming were inferred from the DNA. The table for this sample lists roughly 55,000 clones; 84% of them were counted only once. Over 7% of the sample is in the top ten clones.

From its cysteine to its phenylalanine, the CDR3 spans 13 amino acids. Only the CDR3 part of the read is kept: 39 bases, read in frame from the first base. As encoded in the germline V gene, CDR1 is MNHEY while CDR2 is SVGAGI. V loses 8 bases, J loses 1 base, and the germline ends lie 11 bases apart. The origin of this receptor is a human donor who received a liver transplant. This sequence uses TRBV6-5 and TRBJ1-1; there is no confident call for the D gene. Sequencing was performed on CD4+ T cells from blood, taken before liver transplant. The CDR3 corresponds to CASLRTANTEAFF. Here is the DNA: TGTGCCAGCCTCCGGACCGCGAACACTGAAGCTTTCTTT.